The 13 T cell receptor beta chains presented below share a single source sample, sequenced in a study of cytomegalovirus exposure and HLA in healthy donors. Vbeta (60) and Jbeta (13) primers were used in the PCR. TCRdb's table, derived via immunoSEQ multiplex PCR, lists solely in-frame clones and lacks some. The sample shows about 82,000 clones, 75% to 90% of them seen only once. Sequencing input: PBMCs. These receptors came from a man in his late teens or twenties in good health and CMV-seronegative.

The chain recombines TRBV28 with TRBJ2-1; 8 nucleotides agree with TRBD1. Germline-derived CDR1 and CDR2 are MDHEN and SYDVKM. The length of the CDR3 is 13 residues. Trimming cost V 7 bases and J 4 bases; bases outside gene matches: 3. The CDR3 loop is CASTRQGYNEQFF. The CDR3 DNA is TGTGCCAGCACCCGACAGGGGTACAATGAGCAGTTCTTC.

The chain has TRBV28 and TRBJ2-2; TRBD2 matches 7 bases. CDR3 length: 15 amino acids. The junction had 9 bases not matched to a gene; V was cut back by 6 bases and J by 5 bases. Germline V CDR1 and CDR2: MDHEN, SYDVKM. The CDR3 here is CASRGGAGWTGELFF. In DNA, the CDR3 is TGTGCCAGCAGGGGAGGGGCGGGGTGGACCGGGGAGCTGTTTTTT.

This clone appeared a single time. V usage is TRBV18 and J usage is TRBJ1-1; D unclear. CDR1 is KGHSH and CDR2 is LQKENI in the germline V gene. V gave up 3 bases and J gave up 1 base, with 12 bases separating them. The CDR3 extends over 15 amino acids. The CDR3 reads CASSPSQRENTEAFF. As DNA, the CDR3 is TGTGCCAGCTCACCTTCCCAGAGGGAGAACACTGAAGCTTTCTTT.

This sequence joins TRBV11-2 and TRBJ2-1; D possibly corresponds to TRBD2 (5 bases). The CDR3 loop spans 14 amino acids. Looked up from germline, CDR1 is SGHAT and CDR2 is FQNNGV. V lost 5 bases to trimming and J lost 8 bases, with 16 bases between them. The chain's CDR3 is CASSLTSGIHEQFF. The CDR3 DNA is TGTGCCAGCAGCCTAACAAGCGGTATCCATGAGCAGTTCTTC.

This chain joins TRBV4-1 and TRBJ2-1; 7 positions agree with TRBD1. J was trimmed by 4 bases and V by 0 bases; bases with no gene match: 3. The CDR3 consists of 15 residues. CDR1 MGHRA and CDR2 YSYEKL come from the germline V gene. The CDR3 loop reads CASSQEVDRYNEQFF. In nucleotides, the CDR3 is TGCGCCAGCAGCCAAGAGGTGGACAGGTACAATGAGCAGTTCTTC.

The chain combines TRBV29-1 with TRBJ2-1, with 7 positions matching TRBD2. The germline CDR1 and CDR2 sequences are SQVTM and ANQGSEA. The V and J ends lost 7 bases and 8 bases, in that order; junction bases with no gene match: 11. CDR3 size: 13 residues. The CDR3 DNA reads as TGCAGCGGAAGACTAGCCTCGCGCGATGAGCAGTTCTTC. Translation: CSGRLASRDEQFF.

This chain links TRBV18 with TRBJ2-2; D is undetermined. Trimming left V 3 bases short and J 10 bases short, with 9 bases between. CDR1 KGHSH and CDR2 LQKENI come from the germline V gene. This CDR3 has 12 residues. As DNA, the CDR3 is TGTGCCAGCTCACCTGCCTCAGAGGAGCTGTTTTTT. It translates to CASSPASEELFF.

The rearrangement joins TRBV4-1 to TRBJ2-6, with a tentative D call TRBD1 (6 bases). The CDR3 spans 16 residues. V lost 1 base, J lost 4 bases, and 11 bases lay in between. Germline lookup yields CDR1 MGHRA and CDR2 YSYEKL. The CDR3 loop is CASSQAQGSGANVLTF. The CDR3 region has the DNA TGCGCCAGCAGCCAAGCTCAGGGGTCGGGGGCCAACGTCCTGACTTTC.

This chain uses TRBV7-9 with TRBJ1-1, with unresolved D. V was shortened by 1 base and J by 12 bases, with 12 bases between the two germline ends. The germline V gene encodes CDR1 SEHNR and CDR2 FQNEAQ (reference sequence). The CDR3 has 12 amino acids. The CDR3 spells CASSLGLAETFF. DNA for the CDR3: TGTGCCAGCAGCTTAGGACTAGCGGAGACTTTCTTT.

The V and J genes are TRBV5-1 and TRBJ1-3; tentatively, D is TRBD1 (5 bases). Germline V gives CDR1 SGHRS, CDR2 YFSETQ. V was clipped by 4 bases and J by 2 bases, with 19 bases between them. This CDR3 comprises 17 residues. CDR3 in DNA: TGCGCCAGCAGCACCACAGGAGTGGCGGCGCCTGGAAACACCATATATTTT. Protein: CASSTTGVAAPGNTIYF.

This chain connects TRBV7-9 to TRBJ2-6; D call uncertain. CDR1 and CDR2 from the germline V gene are SEHNR and FQNEAQ (reference sequence). The CDR3 runs to 17 residues. The V gene lost 3 bases and the J gene lost 0 bases, with 12 bases spanning the gap. The CDR3 is CASSLTGFSSGANVLTF. For the CDR3, the DNA is TGTGCCAGCAGCTTGACCGGGTTTAGCTCTGGGGCCAACGTCCTGACTTTC.

The rearrangement joins TRBV6-1 to TRBJ1-5, with a possible D match to TRBD1 (6 bases). The ends were cut back, 4 bases at V and 3 bases at J, with 7 bases in the middle. In germline, CDR1 is MNHNS, CDR2 SASEGT. This CDR3 region has 13 residues. In DNA, the CDR3 is TGTGCCAGCAGTGGGGACAACAATCAGCCCCAGCATTTT. Translating it yields CASSGDNNQPQHF.

The chain links TRBV6-5 to TRBJ2-6; no clear D. CDR1 and CDR2 (germline): MNHEY, SVGAGI. V shed 10 bases and J shed 0 bases, with 10 bases lying between them. CDR3 length: 14 amino acids. This CDR3 reads CATGVFSGANVLTF. The CDR3 DNA sequence: TGTGCCACAGGTGTCTTCTCTGGGGCCAACGTCCTGACTTTC.